The clone carrying this TCR beta chain was observed at least ten times. This entry is derived from a study of control samples from healthy donors and cancer patients. Germline V lookup: CDR1 MNHEY, CDR2 SVGAGI. This CDR3 region has 14 residues. Trimming pared 3 bases from V and 1 base from J, leaving 10 bases between. Some clones are missing from TCRdb's copy, which holds only in-frame ones; the method was immunoSEQ multiplex PCR. This table has under 150,000 clones, approximately 91% appearing once. This chain connects TRBV6-5 to TRBJ2-7; D is undetermined. This TCR came from a woman aged 25 to 39 in good health. The sequenced sample was blood. In nucleotides, the CDR3 is TGTGCCAGCAGTTATTCCAGCGAGTCCTACGAGCAGTACTTC. The encoded protein is CASSYSSESYEQYF.